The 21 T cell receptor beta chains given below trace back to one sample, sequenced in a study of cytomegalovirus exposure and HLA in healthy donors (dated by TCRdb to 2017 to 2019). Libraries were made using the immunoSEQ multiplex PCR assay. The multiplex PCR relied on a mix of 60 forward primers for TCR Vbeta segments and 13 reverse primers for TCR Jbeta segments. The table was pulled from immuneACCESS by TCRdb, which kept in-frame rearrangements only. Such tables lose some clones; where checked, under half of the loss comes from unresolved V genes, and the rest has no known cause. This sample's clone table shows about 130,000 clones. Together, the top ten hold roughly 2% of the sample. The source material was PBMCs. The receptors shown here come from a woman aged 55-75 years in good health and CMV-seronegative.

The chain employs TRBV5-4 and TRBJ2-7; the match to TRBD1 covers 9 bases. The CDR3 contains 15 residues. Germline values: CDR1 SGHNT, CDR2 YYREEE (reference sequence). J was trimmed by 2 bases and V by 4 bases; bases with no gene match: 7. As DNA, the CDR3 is TGTGCCAGCAGCGTAGGACAGGGGTCCACCTACGAGCAGTACTTC. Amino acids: CASSVGQGSTYEQYF.

As DNA, the CDR3 is TGTGCCAGCAGGTACCCAGGGTTAACTGAGCAGTTCTTC. Residues: CASRYPGLTEQFF. The V and J genes are TRBV6-5 and TRBJ2-1, with D maybe TRBD1 (5 bases). V lost 6 bases, J lost 9 bases, and 15 bases lay in between. CDR3 length equals 13 residues. CDR1 and CDR2 from the germline V gene are MNHEY and SVGAGI.

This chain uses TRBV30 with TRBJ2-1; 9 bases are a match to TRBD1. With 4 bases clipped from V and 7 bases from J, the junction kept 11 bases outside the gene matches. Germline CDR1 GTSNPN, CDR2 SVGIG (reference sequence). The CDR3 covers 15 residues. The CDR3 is CAWMFGTGNKNEQFF. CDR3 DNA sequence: TGTGCCTGGATGTTCGGGACAGGGAATAAGAATGAGCAGTTCTTC.

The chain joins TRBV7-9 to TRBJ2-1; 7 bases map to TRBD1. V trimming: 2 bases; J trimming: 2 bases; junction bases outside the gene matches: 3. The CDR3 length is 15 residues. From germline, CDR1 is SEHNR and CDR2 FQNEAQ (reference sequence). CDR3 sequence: CASSLTRGPYNEQFF. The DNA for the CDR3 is TGTGCCAGCAGCTTAACAAGGGGGCCCTACAATGAGCAGTTCTTC.

The CDR3 is CAIRSRDRDEQYF. Written as DNA, the CDR3 is TGTGCCATCAGGAGTCGGGACAGGGACGAGCAGTACTTC. V gene TRBV10-3 combines with J gene TRBJ2-7; 9 bases are shared with TRBD1. With 6 bases clipped from V and 5 bases from J, the junction kept 5 bases outside the gene matches. There are 13 residues in the CDR3. Germline V lookup: CDR1 ENHRY, CDR2 SYGVKD.

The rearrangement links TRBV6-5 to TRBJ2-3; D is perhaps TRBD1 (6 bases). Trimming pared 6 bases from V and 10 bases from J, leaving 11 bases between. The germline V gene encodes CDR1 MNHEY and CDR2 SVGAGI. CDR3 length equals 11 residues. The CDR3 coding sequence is TGTGCCAGCAGCCAGGGGCAGTCGCAGTATTTT. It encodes CASSQGQSQYF.

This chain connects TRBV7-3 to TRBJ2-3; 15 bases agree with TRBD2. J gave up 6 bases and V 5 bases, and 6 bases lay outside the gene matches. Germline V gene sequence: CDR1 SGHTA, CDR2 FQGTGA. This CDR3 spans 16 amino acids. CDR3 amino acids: CASSGGLAGGRDTQYF. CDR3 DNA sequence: TGTGCCAGCAGCGGTGGACTAGCGGGGGGGAGGGATACGCAGTATTTT.

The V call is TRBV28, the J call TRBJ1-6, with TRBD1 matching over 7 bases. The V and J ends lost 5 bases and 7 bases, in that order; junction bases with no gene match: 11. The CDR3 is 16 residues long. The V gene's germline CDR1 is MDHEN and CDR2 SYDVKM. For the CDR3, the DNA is TGTGCCAGCAGTACGCCAGGACAGGACAGAAATTCACCCCTCCACTTT. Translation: CASSTPGQDRNSPLHF.

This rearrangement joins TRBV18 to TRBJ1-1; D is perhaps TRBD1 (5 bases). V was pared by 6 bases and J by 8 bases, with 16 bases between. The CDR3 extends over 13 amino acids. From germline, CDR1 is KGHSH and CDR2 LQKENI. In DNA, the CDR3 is TGTGCCAGCTCCCCCGGGGGGGAGATGGAAGCTTTCTTT. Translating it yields CASSPGGEMEAFF.

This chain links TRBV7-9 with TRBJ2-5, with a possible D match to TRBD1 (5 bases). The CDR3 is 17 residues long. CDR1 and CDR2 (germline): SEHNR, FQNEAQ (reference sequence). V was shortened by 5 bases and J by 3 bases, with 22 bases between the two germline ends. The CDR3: CASSLVGLMRQKETQYF. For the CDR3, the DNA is TGTGCCAGCAGCCTTGTTGGGTTAATGAGACAGAAAGAGACCCAGTACTTC.

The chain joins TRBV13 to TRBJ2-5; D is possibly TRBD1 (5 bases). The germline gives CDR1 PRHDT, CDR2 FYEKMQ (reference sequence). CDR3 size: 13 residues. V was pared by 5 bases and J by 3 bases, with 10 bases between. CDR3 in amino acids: CASSDDSKETQYF. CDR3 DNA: TGTGCCAGCAGCGACGACAGCAAAGAGACCCAGTACTTC.

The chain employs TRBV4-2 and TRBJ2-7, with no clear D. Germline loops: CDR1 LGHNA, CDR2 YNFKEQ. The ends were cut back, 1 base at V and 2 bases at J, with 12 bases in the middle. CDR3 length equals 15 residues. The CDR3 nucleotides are TGTGCCAGCAGCCAAGGGGCAGAAATTGCCTACGAGCAGTACTTC. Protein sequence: CASSQGAEIAYEQYF.

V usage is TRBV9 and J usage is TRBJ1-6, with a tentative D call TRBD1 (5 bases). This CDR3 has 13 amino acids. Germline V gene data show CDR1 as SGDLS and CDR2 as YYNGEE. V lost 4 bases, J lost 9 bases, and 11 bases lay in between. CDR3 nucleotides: TGTGCCAGCAGCCCTACCGACAGTTCACCCCTCCACTTT. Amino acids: CASSPTDSSPLHF.

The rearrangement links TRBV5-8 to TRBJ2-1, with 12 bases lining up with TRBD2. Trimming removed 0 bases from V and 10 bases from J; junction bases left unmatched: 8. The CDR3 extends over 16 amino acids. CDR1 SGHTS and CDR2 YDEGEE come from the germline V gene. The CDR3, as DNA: TGTGCCAGCAGCTTGGCCGGGACTAGCGGGCGACGGGAGCAGTTCTTC. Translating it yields CASSLAGTSGRREQFF.

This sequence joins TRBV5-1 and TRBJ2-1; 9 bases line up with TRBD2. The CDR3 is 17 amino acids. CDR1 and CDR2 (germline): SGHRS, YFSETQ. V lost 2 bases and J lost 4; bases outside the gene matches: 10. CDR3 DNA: TGCGCCAGCAGCTTTCCCCTCAGCGGGGGGCCGTACAATGAGCAGTTCTTC. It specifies CASSFPLSGGPYNEQFF.

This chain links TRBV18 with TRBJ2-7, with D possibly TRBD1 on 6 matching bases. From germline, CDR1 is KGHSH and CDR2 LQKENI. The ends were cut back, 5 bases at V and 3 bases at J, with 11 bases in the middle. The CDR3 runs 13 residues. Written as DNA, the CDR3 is TGTGCCAGCTCATTGACAGGCGGCTACGAGCAGTACTTC. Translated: CASSLTGGYEQYF.

CDR3 in DNA: TGCGCCAGCAGCTCGGCGGGAGGGTCCTACAATGAGCAGTTCTTC. Translating gives CASSSAGGSYNEQFF. V usage is TRBV5-1 and J usage is TRBJ2-1; TRBD2 aligns across 9 bases. The CDR3 runs to 15 residues. Germline CDR1 and CDR2: SGHRS and YFSETQ. The V and J ends lost 3 bases and 1 base, in that order; junction bases with no gene match: 2.

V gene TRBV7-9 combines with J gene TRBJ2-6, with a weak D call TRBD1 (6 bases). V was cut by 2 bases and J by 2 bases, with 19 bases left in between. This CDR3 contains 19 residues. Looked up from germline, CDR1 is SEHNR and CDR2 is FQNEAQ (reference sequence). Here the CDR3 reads CASSLIHDRSGAGANVLTF. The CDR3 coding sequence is TGTGCCAGCAGCTTAATTCACGACAGGTCAGGAGCTGGGGCCAACGTCCTGACTTTC.

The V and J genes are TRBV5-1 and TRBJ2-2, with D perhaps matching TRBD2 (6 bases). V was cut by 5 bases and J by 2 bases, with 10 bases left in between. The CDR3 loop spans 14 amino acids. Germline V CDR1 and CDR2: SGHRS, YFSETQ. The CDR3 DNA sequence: TGCGCCAGCAGAGCCGGGACTAACACCGGGGAGCTGTTTTTT. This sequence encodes CASRAGTNTGELFF.

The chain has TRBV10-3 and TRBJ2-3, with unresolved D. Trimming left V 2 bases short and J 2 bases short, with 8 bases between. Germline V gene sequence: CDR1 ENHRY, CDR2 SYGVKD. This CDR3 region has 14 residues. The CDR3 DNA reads TGTGCCATCAGTGAGCCCTCTACCACAGATACGCAGTATTTT. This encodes CAISEPSTTDTQYF.

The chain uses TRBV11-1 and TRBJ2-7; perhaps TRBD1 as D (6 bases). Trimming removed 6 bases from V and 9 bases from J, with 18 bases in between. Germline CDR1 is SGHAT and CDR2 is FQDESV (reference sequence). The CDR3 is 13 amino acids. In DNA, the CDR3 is TGTGCCAGCAGTAGCCCGACAGGTTCTTGGCAGTACTTC. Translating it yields CASSSPTGSWQYF.